The rows below give T cell receptor beta chains drawn from one sample of a study of beta chain features in type 1 diabetes. Data came from immunoSEQ multiplex PCR; TCRdb stores just in-frame clones and leaves some out. The sample carries roughly 250,000 clones, 68% recorded once. The sample consisted of naive CD4+ T cells from blood. These receptors all come from a man younger than 40 in good health. Each CDR3 is given with its conserved first and last residue. The order of the fields is D gene, CDR3 length, J gene, V gene, clone size, CDR3 DNA, CDR3 protein. A D gene is named only where the DNA matches it firmly. The size entry is marked missing in some rows and otherwise reads once, few, many or a size class.

d_call: NA; cdr3_length: 12; j_call: TRBJ1-6; v_call: TRBV4-2; clone_size: NA; cdr3_nt: TGTGCCAGCAGCCCGATTAATTCACCCCTCCACTTT; cdr3_aa: CASSPINSPLHF
d_call: TRBD1; cdr3_length: 16; j_call: TRBJ2-5; v_call: TRBV19; clone_size: NA; cdr3_nt: TGTGCCAGTAGTATACGGACAGGGGTGGGCCAAGAGACCCAGTACTTC; cdr3_aa: CASSIRTGVGQETQYF
d_call: TRBD2; cdr3_length: 15; j_call: TRBJ2-1; v_call: TRBV2; clone_size: NA; cdr3_nt: TGTGCCAGCACCCTACTAGCGGGAGGGCTGAATGAGCAGTTCTTC; cdr3_aa: CASTLLAGGLNEQFF
d_call: NA; cdr3_length: 17; j_call: TRBJ2-3; v_call: TRBV6-4; clone_size: NA; cdr3_nt: TGTGCCAGCAGTGACCCCACCTGGGGGGGCCCGGAAGATACGCAGTATTTT; cdr3_aa: CASSDPTWGGPEDTQYF
d_call: NA; cdr3_length: 11; j_call: TRBJ2-1; v_call: TRBV2; clone_size: few; cdr3_nt: TGTGCCAGCAGTGAAATCGATGAGCAGTTCTTC; cdr3_aa: CASSEIDEQFF
d_call: NA; cdr3_length: 15; j_call: TRBJ2-1; v_call: TRBV9; clone_size: NA; cdr3_nt: TGTGCCAGCAGCGTAGGTCAGGGCATCCATAATGAGCAGTTCTTC; cdr3_aa: CASSVGQGIHNEQFF
d_call: NA; cdr3_length: 14; j_call: TRBJ2-5; v_call: TRBV7-9; clone_size: NA; cdr3_nt: TGTGCCAGCAGCTTCACCGGGGCCCAAGAGACCCAGTACTTC; cdr3_aa: CASSFTGAQETQYF
d_call: NA; cdr3_length: 16; j_call: TRBJ2-2; v_call: TRBV11-3; clone_size: once; cdr3_nt: TGTGCCAGCAGCCCGGATGGGCGAGATACAGCAGGGGAGCTGTTTTTT; cdr3_aa: CASSPDGRDTAGELFF
d_call: NA; cdr3_length: 16; j_call: TRBJ1-1; v_call: TRBV13; clone_size: once; cdr3_nt: TGTGCCAGCAGCCGTCTGGGTGAGCGCACAAACACTGAAGCTTTCTTT; cdr3_aa: CASSRLGERTNTEAFF
d_call: NA; cdr3_length: 13; j_call: TRBJ1-2; v_call: TRBV6-6; clone_size: few; cdr3_nt: TGTGCCAGCAGACTCAGGGTTGACTATGGCTACACCTTC; cdr3_aa: CASRLRVDYGYTF
d_call: NA; cdr3_length: 13; j_call: TRBJ2-1; v_call: TRBV7-9; clone_size: NA; cdr3_nt: TGTGCCAGCAGCCTGACATCTTACAATGAGCAGTTCTTC; cdr3_aa: CASSLTSYNEQFF
d_call: NA; cdr3_length: 12; j_call: TRBJ1-1; v_call: TRBV30; clone_size: NA; cdr3_nt: TGTGCCTGGAGTAAGGGTGACACTGAAGCTTTCTTT; cdr3_aa: CAWSKGDTEAFF
d_call: TRBD2; cdr3_length: 16; j_call: TRBJ2-3; v_call: TRBV7-9; clone_size: few; cdr3_nt: TGTGCCAGCAGCTCCGGGACTAGCGGGAGTTTAGCTACGCAGTATTTT; cdr3_aa: CASSSGTSGSLATQYF
d_call: NA; cdr3_length: 15; j_call: TRBJ2-6; v_call: TRBV9; clone_size: few; cdr3_nt: TGTGCCAGCAGCGTAGGCAGCTCTGGGGCCAACGTCCTGACTTTC; cdr3_aa: CASSVGSSGANVLTF
d_call: NA; cdr3_length: 16; j_call: TRBJ2-1; v_call: TRBV10-3; clone_size: NA; cdr3_nt: TGTGCCATCAGTGACTTAGCGGATACCTCCTACAATGAGCAGTTCTTC; cdr3_aa: CAISDLADTSYNEQFF
d_call: TRBD2; cdr3_length: 12; j_call: TRBJ2-7; v_call: TRBV28; clone_size: NA; cdr3_nt: TGTGCCAGCAGCTTCACTAGCGGACAGCAGTACTTC; cdr3_aa: CASSFTSGQQYF
d_call: NA; cdr3_length: 14; j_call: TRBJ1-5; v_call: TRBV30; clone_size: NA; cdr3_nt: TGTGCCTGGAGCCCCGGGACCAAAAATCAGCCCCAGCATTTT; cdr3_aa: CAWSPGTKNQPQHF
d_call: NA; cdr3_length: 13; j_call: TRBJ1-5; v_call: TRBV30; clone_size: NA; cdr3_nt: TGTGCCTGGAGGGACAGCTTCAATCAGCCCCAGCATTTT; cdr3_aa: CAWRDSFNQPQHF
d_call: NA; cdr3_length: 14; j_call: TRBJ2-1; v_call: TRBV11-2; clone_size: NA; cdr3_nt: TGTGCCAGCAGCTTAGCGGGACCTTACAATGAGCAGTTCTTC; cdr3_aa: CASSLAGPYNEQFF
d_call: TRBD2; cdr3_length: 13; j_call: TRBJ2-7; v_call: TRBV30; clone_size: NA; cdr3_nt: TGTGCCTGCACTAGCGGGAGTTCGGGCGAGCAGTACTTC; cdr3_aa: CACTSGSSGEQYF
d_call: NA; cdr3_length: 16; j_call: TRBJ2-6; v_call: TRBV4-3; clone_size: NA; cdr3_nt: TGCGCCAGCAGCCAAGGTCGGAACTCTGGGGCCAACGTCCTGACTTTC; cdr3_aa: CASSQGRNSGANVLTF
d_call: TRBD2; cdr3_length: 17; j_call: TRBJ2-3; v_call: TRBV7-2; clone_size: NA; cdr3_nt: TGTGCCAGCAGCCCGAGATTAGCGGGAGCAAGCACAGATACGCAGTATTTT; cdr3_aa: CASSPRLAGASTDTQYF
d_call: NA; cdr3_length: 14; j_call: TRBJ2-3; v_call: TRBV14; clone_size: NA; cdr3_nt: TGTGCCAGCAGCCGGATAGGACGGTCGGGTACGCAGTATTTT; cdr3_aa: CASSRIGRSGTQYF
d_call: NA; cdr3_length: 16; j_call: TRBJ2-1; v_call: TRBV5-1; clone_size: NA; cdr3_nt: TGCGCCAGCAGCTTTGGATGGCTAGCATCCTACAATGAGCAGCTCTTC; cdr3_aa: CASSFGWLASYNEQLF
d_call: NA; cdr3_length: 11; j_call: TRBJ2-1; v_call: TRBV30; clone_size: few; cdr3_nt: TGTGCCTGGAGTGGGGATTATGAGCAGTTCTTC; cdr3_aa: CAWSGDYEQFF
d_call: NA; cdr3_length: 12; j_call: TRBJ2-5; v_call: TRBV29-1; clone_size: NA; cdr3_nt: TGCAGCGGGCGACAGGCCCAAGAGACCCAGTACTTC; cdr3_aa: CSGRQAQETQYF
d_call: NA; cdr3_length: 12; j_call: TRBJ2-5; v_call: TRBV29-1; clone_size: NA; cdr3_nt: TGCAGCGTTGACCTCGACCCGAAGACCCAGTACTTC; cdr3_aa: CSVDLDPKTQYF
d_call: NA; cdr3_length: 13; j_call: TRBJ2-7; v_call: TRBV18; clone_size: NA; cdr3_nt: TGTGCCAGCTCACCAATACTTCGCTACGAGCAGTACTTC; cdr3_aa: CASSPILRYEQYF
d_call: NA; cdr3_length: 13; j_call: TRBJ2-5; v_call: TRBV2; clone_size: few; cdr3_nt: TGTGCCAGCAGTGCTGGAACGGGAGAGACCCAGTACTTC; cdr3_aa: CASSAGTGETQYF
d_call: TRBD1; cdr3_length: 14; j_call: TRBJ2-7; v_call: TRBV13; clone_size: NA; cdr3_nt: TGTGCCAGCAGCCTCCCCGGGACAGCAACCGAGCAGTACTTC; cdr3_aa: CASSLPGTATEQYF
d_call: NA; cdr3_length: 12; j_call: TRBJ2-7; v_call: TRBV29-1; clone_size: few; cdr3_nt: TGCAGCGTTGAAGGGGGCGCCTACGAGCAGTACTTC; cdr3_aa: CSVEGGAYEQYF
d_call: NA; cdr3_length: 13; j_call: TRBJ2-7; v_call: TRBV2; clone_size: NA; cdr3_nt: TGTGCCAGCATAGACAGACTCTCCTACGAGCAGTACTTC; cdr3_aa: CASIDRLSYEQYF
d_call: NA; cdr3_length: 15; j_call: TRBJ2-3; v_call: TRBV5-1; clone_size: few; cdr3_nt: TGCGCCAGCAGCTTGGAAGTAGGGCGGCCAGATACGCAGTATTTT; cdr3_aa: CASSLEVGRPDTQYF
d_call: TRBD2; cdr3_length: 16; j_call: TRBJ2-5; v_call: TRBV7-2; clone_size: NA; cdr3_nt: TGTGCCAGCGATAGTTTAGGAGCGGGGGGCCAAGAGACCCAGTACTTC; cdr3_aa: CASDSLGAGGQETQYF
d_call: NA; cdr3_length: 14; j_call: TRBJ2-7; v_call: TRBV19; clone_size: NA; cdr3_nt: TGTGCCAGTAACATGGGGGACCGAACCTACGAGCAGTACTTC; cdr3_aa: CASNMGDRTYEQYF
d_call: TRBD2; cdr3_length: 16; j_call: TRBJ2-1; v_call: TRBV4-3; clone_size: NA; cdr3_nt: TGCGCCAGCAGCCAAGGGGGGACTAGCTATCTGAATCGGCAGTTCTTC; cdr3_aa: CASSQGGTSYLNRQFF
d_call: NA; cdr3_length: 16; j_call: TRBJ2-7; v_call: TRBV18; clone_size: NA; cdr3_nt: TGTGCCAGCTCACCACCGAACGGCCGTTCTTCCTACGAGCAGTACTTC; cdr3_aa: CASSPPNGRSSYEQYF
d_call: NA; cdr3_length: 9; j_call: TRBJ2-7; v_call: TRBV29-1; clone_size: NA; cdr3_nt: TGCAGCGGACGGGGGGAGCAGTACTTC; cdr3_aa: CSGRGEQYF
d_call: TRBD2; cdr3_length: 18; j_call: TRBJ2-6; v_call: TRBV27; clone_size: few; cdr3_nt: TGTGCCAGCACCCAGACTAGCGGGAGTAGCTCTGGGGCCAACGTCCTGACTTTC; cdr3_aa: CASTQTSGSSSGANVLTF
d_call: TRBD1; cdr3_length: 14; j_call: TRBJ2-7; v_call: TRBV29-1; clone_size: NA; cdr3_nt: TGCAGCGTTCGCAGGGGGCCCCTAGTATACGAGCAGTACTTC; cdr3_aa: CSVRRGPLVYEQYF
d_call: TRBD2; cdr3_length: 16; j_call: TRBJ2-5; v_call: TRBV5-1; clone_size: NA; cdr3_nt: TGCGCCAGCAGCCCTAAACCGGGACTAAGTTTGGAGACCCAGTACTTC; cdr3_aa: CASSPKPGLSLETQYF
d_call: TRBD2; cdr3_length: 14; j_call: TRBJ2-5; v_call: TRBV5-6; clone_size: NA; cdr3_nt: TGTGCCAGCAGAAAGCGGGGGAGCCAAGAGACCCAGTACTTC; cdr3_aa: CASRKRGSQETQYF
d_call: TRBD1; cdr3_length: 16; j_call: TRBJ2-5; v_call: TRBV25-1; clone_size: NA; cdr3_nt: TGTGCCAGCAGTGAGGCGTTCAGGGGGCCAAGGGAGACCCAGTACTTC; cdr3_aa: CASSEAFRGPRETQYF
d_call: TRBD2; cdr3_length: 11; j_call: TRBJ2-5; v_call: TRBV29-1; clone_size: NA; cdr3_nt: TGCAGCGCCCGGGAGGGAGAGACCCAGTACTTC; cdr3_aa: CSAREGETQYF
d_call: NA; cdr3_length: 15; j_call: TRBJ2-3; v_call: TRBV9; clone_size: NA; cdr3_nt: TGTGCCAGCAGCGTCGCTGTAGGAGGGGCAGATACGCAGTATTTT; cdr3_aa: CASSVAVGGADTQYF
d_call: TRBD1; cdr3_length: 16; j_call: TRBJ2-7; v_call: TRBV15; clone_size: NA; cdr3_nt: TGTGCCACCAGCAGGCGACAGGGGACCATTGTCTACGAGCAGTACTTC; cdr3_aa: CATSRRQGTIVYEQYF